What follows describes a single T cell receptor (beta chain). No antigen is known for it. The study ran its PCR with 60 Vbeta and 13 Jbeta primers. Assay: immunoSEQ multiplex PCR; the TCRdb copy retains only in-frame clones and omits some. Of 95,000 to 150,000 clones detected, roughly 80% appear once; the ten largest clones hold about 3%. This entry is derived from a study of cytomegalovirus exposure and HLA in healthy donors. V lost 4 bases to trimming and J lost 4 bases, with 14 bases between them. The CDR3 contains 14 residues. CDR1 and CDR2 from the germline V gene are SGHRS and YFSETQ. Study conclusions and caveats: When a later analysis was performed, an Asian-associated ancestry cluster reportedly had fewer N-insertions than the roughly 630-donor mean. The authors later found most CMV-associated TCR beta chains appeared HLA-restricted. Later analysis suggested links between common viral pathogens and several top significant clusters. TCR beta chains associated with HLA were, in a later analysis, more clonally expanded than equally common others.

The sequenced material came from PBMCs. This clonotype was sampled from a middle-aged woman in good health and CMV-seropositive. The chain carries TRBV5-1 and TRBJ2-5; D possibly corresponds to TRBD1 (8 bases). The CDR3 DNA reads as TGCGCCAGCAGCCCGGACAGGGAGGGAGAGACCCAGTACTTC. It yields the protein CASSPDREGETQYF.